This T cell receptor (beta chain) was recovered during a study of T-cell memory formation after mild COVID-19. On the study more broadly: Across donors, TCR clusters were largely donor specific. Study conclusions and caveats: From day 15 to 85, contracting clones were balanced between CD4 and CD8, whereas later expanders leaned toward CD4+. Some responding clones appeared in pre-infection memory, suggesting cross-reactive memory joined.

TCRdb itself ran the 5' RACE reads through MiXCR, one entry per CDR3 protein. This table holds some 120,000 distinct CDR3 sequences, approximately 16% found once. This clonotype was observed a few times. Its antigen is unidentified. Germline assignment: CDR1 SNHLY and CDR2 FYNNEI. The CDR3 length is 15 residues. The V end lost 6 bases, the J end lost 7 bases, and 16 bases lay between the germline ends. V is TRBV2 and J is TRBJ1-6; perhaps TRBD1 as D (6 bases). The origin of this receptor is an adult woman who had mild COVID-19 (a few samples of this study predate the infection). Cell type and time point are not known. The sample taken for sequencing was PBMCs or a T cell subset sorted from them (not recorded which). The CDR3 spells CASRQGTVLNSPLHF. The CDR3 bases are TGTGCCAGCAGACAGGGAACTGTCCTCAATTCACCCCTCCACTTT.